This T cell receptor beta chain came from a study of neoadjuvant anti-PD-1 for oral cavity cancer. Trimming removed 4 bases from V and 0 bases from J, with 12 bases in between. The germline V gene has CDR1 SGDLS and CDR2 YYNGEE. The length of the CDR3 is 15 residues. Analysis of PBMCs was direct, with no culture step. Clones were read by immunoSEQ multiplex PCR, and TCRdb kept only the in-frame ones, dropping some. This repertoire shows about 62,000 clones, more than 60% found once; its top ten account for approximately 2.4%. This sequence joins TRBV9 and TRBJ2-3; TRBD2 might be the D (5 bases). The source was PBMCs, collected before nivolumab (anti-PD-1) treatment. This TCR derives from a person between 40 and 80 years old with oral cavity squamous cell carcinoma. DNA for the CDR3: TGTGCCAGCAGCCCCAGCGGTTATAGCACAGATACGCAGTATTTT. Translated, it gives CASSPSGYSTDTQYF. Supplemented by reference TRBV9 and TRBJ2-3, the full variable domain reads DSGVTQTPKHLITATGQRVTLRCSPRSGDLSVYWYQQSLDQGLQFLIQYYNGEERAKGNILERFSAQQFPDLHSELNLSSLELGDSALYFCASSPSGYSTDTQYFGPGTRLTVL.